These T cell receptor beta chains were read from a single sample in a study of cytomegalovirus exposure and HLA in healthy donors. Profiled with immunoSEQ multiplex PCR; TCRdb holds only in-frame clones, not every one. The sample includes about 200,000 clones, approximately 70% seen only once; the top ten take 2.6%. What was sequenced was PBMCs. Receptors originate from a man between 40 and 49 years old in good health and CMV-seropositive. CDR3s include the opening cysteine and the closing phenylalanine or tryptophan. D genes are given only for firm matches. Only part of the rows carry a size: once, few, many, or a class if the clone is expanded.

TRBV9	.	TRBD2	TRBJ2-3	CASSTERGGRDTQYF	TGTGCCAGCAGCACGGAGCGGGGGGGTCGAGATACGCAGTATTTT
TRBV5-8	once	TRBD1	TRBJ1-1	CASSFRTGGLGDTEAFF	TGTGCCAGCAGCTTCCGGACAGGGGGGTTGGGGGACACTGAAGCTTTCTTT
TRBV7-8	.	.	TRBJ1-2	CASSLVLAGDYGYTF	TGTGCCAGCAGCTTAGTGTTAGCCGGGGACTATGGCTACACCTTC
TRBV10-3	.	.	TRBJ1-2	CAIQPRITGNSPYGYTF	TGTGCCATCCAACCCAGAATCACAGGGAACAGCCCCTATGGCTACACCTTC
TRBV6-5	.	TRBD1	TRBJ2-7	CASSYSQGAYEQYF	TGTGCCAGCAGTTACAGTCAGGGGGCCTACGAGCAGTACTTC
TRBV10-3	once	TRBD1	TRBJ1-2	CAIRGTGKDDGYTF	TGTGCCATCAGGGGGACAGGGAAGGACGATGGCTACACCTTC
TRBV5-1	.	TRBD1	TRBJ2-5	CASSSQGQGIETQYF	TGCGCCAGCAGCTCCCAGGGACAGGGAATAGAGACCCAGTACTTC
TRBV5-1	few	TRBD2	TRBJ2-5	CASSLRGGAQTQYF	TGCGCCAGCAGCTTGCGGGGGGGCGCCCAGACCCAGTACTTC
TRBV5-4	.	TRBD1	TRBJ1-2	CASSAGQGANYGYTF	TGTGCCAGCAGCGCCGGACAGGGAGCTAACTATGGCTACACCTTC
TRBV27	.	.	TRBJ1-2	CASSFTGSGDGYTF	TGTGCCAGCAGTTTTACGGGGTCAGGGGATGGCTACACCTTC
TRBV7-6	.	.	TRBJ2-6	CASSHPYLTGANVLTF	TGTGCCAGCAGCCACCCCTACTTAACTGGGGCCAACGTCCTGACTTTC
TRBV7-9	.	.	TRBJ2-7	CASSFAYEQYF	TGTGCCAGCAGCTTTGCGTACGAGCAGTACTTC
TRBV6-6	.	.	TRBJ1-4	CASSTRDLRGEKLFF	TGTGCCAGCAGTACCCGGGACTTAAGGGGTGAAAAACTGTTTTTT
TRBV5-1	.	TRBD1	TRBJ1-2	CASAPASGTGNYGYTF	TGCGCCAGCGCGCCTGCCTCTGGGACAGGGAACTATGGCTACACCTTC
TRBV11-2	few	.	TRBJ1-6	CASSLGGVYSPLHF	TGTGCCAGCAGCTTAGGGGGGGTATATTCACCCCTCCACTTT
TRBV5-6	few	.	TRBJ1-1	CASGSGAGDTEAFF	TGTGCCAGCGGTTCAGGGGCTGGGGACACTGAAGCTTTCTTT
TRBV28	.	TRBD2	TRBJ2-6	CASSGRSGANVLTF	TGTGCCAGCTCCGGGAGGTCTGGGGCCAACGTCCTGACTTTC
TRBV6-6	.	.	TRBJ2-5	CASSYGDSDRTQYF	TGTGCCAGCAGTTACGGGGACTCCGACCGGACCCAGTACTTC
TRBV19	.	.	TRBJ2-5	CASSTGRQETQYF	TGTGCCAGTAGTACCGGGAGACAAGAGACCCAGTACTTC
TRBV23-1	.	.	TRBJ1-4	CASSRPGRNSSNEKLFF	TGCGCCAGCAGTCGCCCTGGCAGGAACAGTTCTAATGAAAAACTGTTTTTT
TRBV5-1	.	TRBD1	TRBJ1-2	CASSLEGRGRDGYTF	TGCGCCAGCAGCTTGGAGGGCAGGGGGCGGGATGGCTACACCTTC
TRBV27	.	TRBD1	TRBJ2-3	CASSPQGAITDTQYF	TGTGCCAGCAGTCCACAGGGGGCGATCACAGATACGCAGTATTTT
TRBV29-1	few	TRBD1	TRBJ2-2	CSVEVGQGTGELFF	TGCAGCGTTGAGGTGGGACAGGGGACCGGGGAGCTGTTTTTT
TRBV6-5	.	.	TRBJ1-5	CASTKVQGDQPQHF	TGTGCCAGCACGAAGGTACAGGGAGATCAGCCCCAGCATTTT
TRBV7-9	.	.	TRBJ2-7	CSTEEGNYEQYF	TGTTCCACCGAAGAGGGAAACTACGAGCAGTACTTC
TRBV18	few	TRBD2	TRBJ2-7	CASSPGGVNEQYF	TGTGCCAGCTCCCCGGGGGGAGTCAACGAGCAGTACTTC
TRBV5-4	.	TRBD1	TRBJ1-4	CASSPGQGVEKLFF	TGTGCCAGCAGCCCGGGACAGGGCGTGGAAAAACTGTTTTTT
TRBV5-1	.	TRBD1	TRBJ2-5	CASSGTGSGETQYF	TGCGCCAGCAGCGGGACAGGGAGCGGGGAGACCCAGTACTTC
TRBV5-1	.	.	TRBJ1-4	CASSLQDTSRSEKLFF	TGCGCCAGCAGCTTGCAGGACACATCTCGGAGTGAAAAACTGTTTTTT
TRBV15	.	.	TRBJ2-2	CATTPGYTGELFF	TGTGCCACCACCCCCGGGTACACCGGGGAGCTGTTTTTT
TRBV19	few	.	TRBJ1-4	CASSSVSATNEKLFF	TGTGCCAGTAGTTCCGTCTCTGCAACTAATGAAAAACTGTTTTTT
TRBV7-9	.	.	TRBJ1-2	CASSQDTRGYTF	TGTGCCAGCAGCCAAGACACCCGCGGCTACACCTTC
TRBV6-6	.	.	TRBJ2-1	CASSYRGPNEQFF	TGTGCCAGCAGTTACCGAGGTCCCAATGAGCAGTTCTTC
TRBV28	.	TRBD1	TRBJ1-1	CASLGQPNTEAFF	TGTGCCAGCTTGGGACAGCCGAACACTGAAGCTTTCTTT
TRBV28	.	TRBD1	TRBJ1-6	CASSSTRDRGSPLHF	TGTGCCAGCAGTTCGACCCGGGACAGGGGTTCACCCCTCCACTTT
TRBV7-2	.	.	TRBJ2-5	CASSLGLGGRETQYF	TGTGCCAGCAGCTTAGGGTTGGGGGGGCGGGAGACCCAGTACTTC
TRBV19	.	TRBD1	TRBJ2-2	CASSTGTGTTGELFF	TGTGCCAGTAGTACCGGGACAGGTACCACCGGGGAGCTGTTTTTT
TRBV27	.	.	TRBJ1-2	CASSPLTSPNYGYTF	TGTGCCAGCAGCCCCCTGACTAGTCCCAACTATGGCTACACCTTC
TRBV6-5	.	.	TRBJ2-1	CASSYPTGNEQFF	TGTGCCAGCAGTTACCCGACAGGCAATGAGCAGTTCTTC
TRBV19	.	.	TRBJ2-7	CASSIVGGNEQYF	TGTGCCAGTAGTATAGTAGGCGGTAACGAGCAGTACTTC
TRBV9	few	.	TRBJ1-2	CASTQVNYGYTF	TGTGCCAGCACACAGGTCAACTATGGCTACACCTTC
TRBV5-8	.	.	TRBJ2-7	CATSQGLDYEQYF	TGTGCCACCAGTCAGGGCTTAGACTACGAGCAGTACTTC
TRBV6-5	.	TRBD1	TRBJ1-1	CASSKDRRWTEAFF	TGTGCCAGCAGTAAGGACAGGAGGTGGACTGAAGCTTTCTTT
TRBV6-6	.	TRBD2	TRBJ2-7	CASSYSASGVKEQYF	TGTGCCAGCAGTTACTCGGCTAGCGGGGTGAAAGAGCAGTACTTC